The rows below give T cell receptor beta chains drawn from one sample of a study of technical replicates of blood from several donors. Generated by immunoSEQ multiplex PCR, the TCRdb table keeps only in-frame clones and is missing some. The table has around 76,000 clones, roughly 92% seen once. Source material: T cells isolated from PBMCs. The receptors derive from a human donor in good health. The CDR3 runs from the conserved cysteine through the conserved F or W. D genes are given only for firm matches. Size is omitted from some rows. Given values are once, few, many or a class for expanded clones.

cdr3_nt cdr3_aa v_call d_call clone_size j_call
TGTGCCAGCAGCCCGGGACAGGGGGCGCTGGGCTACACCTTC CASSPGQGALGYTF TRBV5-6 TRBD1 once TRBJ1-2
TGTGCCAGCAGCCGAGGATTTCGTGACCAGCCCCAGCATTTT CASSRGFRDQPQHF TRBV13 NA NA TRBJ1-5
TGTGCCAGCAGTCCCAGACTTTCGACTAGCGGGTTCTACAATGAGCAGTTCTTC CASSPRLSTSGFYNEQFF TRBV27 TRBD2 NA TRBJ2-1
TGTGCCAGCACCGAGACAGGCAGCGGGGAGCTGTTTTTT CASTETGSGELFF TRBV11-2 NA NA TRBJ2-2
TGTGCCAGCAGCTCCCACGGCTACGAGCAGTACTTC CASSSHGYEQYF TRBV11-1 NA NA TRBJ2-7
TGTGCCAGCTCCCCGGGTTTTTCTGGGGCCAACGTCCTGACTTTC CASSPGFSGANVLTF TRBV18 NA NA TRBJ2-6
TGCGCCAGCATCCCAAGAGTAATAGCGGGAGCCTACGAGCAGTACTTC CASIPRVIAGAYEQYF TRBV4-1 TRBD2 NA TRBJ2-7
TGTGCCAGCAGTTTACCGGGAGGAACCCAAGAGACCCAGTACTTC CASSLPGGTQETQYF TRBV28 TRBD2 NA TRBJ2-5
TGTGCCAGCAGTTACTCGATAATCCAGGGGGGAGCTTTCTTT CASSYSIIQGGAFF TRBV6-5 TRBD1 NA TRBJ1-1
TGCGCCAGCAGCCAATTAGACAGGAGTAGGGAGACCCAGTACTTC CASSQLDRSRETQYF TRBV4-1 NA NA TRBJ2-5
TGTGCCAGCACCCTGACTAGCGGGGCCTCCTACGAGCAGTACTTC CASTLTSGASYEQYF TRBV27 TRBD2 NA TRBJ2-7
TGTGCCAGCAGCGTAGGCGGACAGCTGAACACTGAAGCTTTCTTT CASSVGGQLNTEAFF TRBV9 NA NA TRBJ1-1
TGTGCCTGGAGTGCCACAGGGGCAGATACGCAGTATTTT CAWSATGADTQYF TRBV30 TRBD1 NA TRBJ2-3
TGTGCCAGCAGCGGGACGCTAGCGGGAGGAGGCAATGAGCAGTTCTTC CASSGTLAGGGNEQFF TRBV9 TRBD2 NA TRBJ2-1
TGTGCCAGCAGTCAGCAGACAGGGAACACCGGGGAGCTGTTTTTT CASSQQTGNTGELFF TRBV25-1 NA NA TRBJ2-2
TGTGCCAGCAGCTTAGCGGGAGCTCACGAGCAGTACTTC CASSLAGAHEQYF TRBV7-2 NA NA TRBJ2-7
TGCGCCAGCAGCCGTTACCAAGAGGGACAGGGGGACAATGAGCAGTTCTTC CASSRYQEGQGDNEQFF TRBV4-1 TRBD1 NA TRBJ2-1
TGCGCCAGCAGCAGGCAGGTCGGCACAGATACGCAGTATTTT CASSRQVGTDTQYF TRBV5-1 NA few TRBJ2-3
TGCGCCAGCAGCCAAGTTTTCGGGGGAAACACTGAAGCTTTCTTT CASSQVFGGNTEAFF TRBV4-3 NA NA TRBJ1-1
TGCGCCACCCCCTGGGGGAGGAGGACCTACGAGCAGTACTTC CATPWGRRTYEQYF TRBV5-1 NA NA TRBJ2-7
TGTGCCAGCTGTCAGACAGGGCCCGGGGAGCTGTTTTTT CASCQTGPGELFF TRBV7-9 TRBD1 NA TRBJ2-2
TGCAGTGCTAGCAGGGCCGACGAGCAGTACTTC CSASRADEQYF TRBV20-1 NA NA TRBJ2-7
TGTGCCAGCAGCTTAGTTAGCGGAAAGGACGAGCAGTACTTC CASSLVSGKDEQYF TRBV7-2 NA NA TRBJ2-7
TGTGCCAGTAGTATAGAATCAACTTGGACTAGCGGGAGCTACGAGCAGTACTTC CASSIESTWTSGSYEQYF TRBV19 TRBD2 NA TRBJ2-7
TGTGCCAGCAGTGAACCGGGACAGGGTGCCGAGCAGTACTTC CASSEPGQGAEQYF TRBV25-1 TRBD1 NA TRBJ2-7
TGTGCCAGCAGCTTCGGGACAGCGACCTTCTATGGCTACACCTTC CASSFGTATFYGYTF TRBV5-6 TRBD1 NA TRBJ1-2
TGTGCCAGCCGACCTAGTTACGATACGCAGTATTTT CASRPSYDTQYF TRBV6-5 NA NA TRBJ2-3
TGTGCCAGCAGTTCACCACAGGGGCGGCAGCCCCAGCATTTT CASSSPQGRQPQHF TRBV28 TRBD1 once TRBJ1-5
TGTGCCAGTAGTAAGGGGGCGCATACTGAAGCTTTCTTT CASSKGAHTEAFF TRBV19 TRBD1 few TRBJ1-1
TGCGCCAGCAGCTTGGGGACTAGCGGTACCCACGAGCAGTACTTC CASSLGTSGTHEQYF TRBV5-1 TRBD2 NA TRBJ2-7
TGCGCCAGCAGCCCAACAATAGCGGGAGAGGTCGGTGAGCAGTTCTTC CASSPTIAGEVGEQFF TRBV4-1 TRBD2 NA TRBJ2-1
TGTGCCAGCAGCTTCCAGGGGGCGAGTGGCTACACCTTC CASSFQGASGYTF TRBV7-2 TRBD1 once TRBJ1-2
TGTGCCAGTACCGCCCTAGCGAACACAGATACGCAGTATTTT CASTALANTDTQYF TRBV19 NA NA TRBJ2-3
TGTGCCAGCAGTTCCCCAACGACAGGGCTAACGAACACTGAAGCTTTCTTT CASSSPTTGLTNTEAFF TRBV27 TRBD1 NA TRBJ1-1
TGTGCCAGCAGTCGAACCCCGGGGGAGACCCAGTACTTC CASSRTPGETQYF TRBV6-5 NA NA TRBJ2-5
TGTGCCAGCAGCCAAGTTTCGACAGGGCCTGAAAAACTGTTTTTT CASSQVSTGPEKLFF TRBV4-2 TRBD1 once TRBJ1-4
TGTGCCTGGGGCGGCTATGGCTACACCTTC CAWGGYGYTF TRBV30 NA NA TRBJ1-2
TGTGCCAGCAGTTACGGGGCGGGAATCAACACCTTC CASSYGAGINTF TRBV6-5 NA NA TRBJ1-2
TGTGCCAGCAGTAATATCAGAGGTGGTGAAGCTTTCTTT CASSNIRGGEAFF TRBV2 NA NA TRBJ1-1
TGCGCCAGCATCGGGAGCGGGGTACGGGATACGCAGTATTTT CASIGSGVRDTQYF TRBV23-1 TRBD2 NA TRBJ2-3
TGTGCCAGCAGCACGTACAGGGGTGGATTTTACGAGCAGTACTTC CASSTYRGGFYEQYF TRBV7-2 TRBD1 NA TRBJ2-7
TGTGCCAGCAGCGTAGGGACAGGTCCCGGGGAGCTGTTTTTT CASSVGTGPGELFF TRBV9 TRBD1 NA TRBJ2-2
TGTGCCACCTTGGAGGGACTAGCGGGAGTCAGTGAGCAGTTCTTC CATLEGLAGVSEQFF TRBV6-1 TRBD2 NA TRBJ2-1
TGTGCCAGCAGTGCGAACCTAGCGGGAGCGGACGAGCAGTACTTC CASSANLAGADEQYF TRBV28 TRBD2 NA TRBJ2-7
TGTGCCAGCAGCCAAGATGAGGTGCAGCCCCAGCATTTT CASSQDEVQPQHF TRBV14 NA few TRBJ1-5
TGCGCCAGCAGTGAGTCCCAGGGCTATGGCTACACCTTC CASSESQGYGYTF TRBV10-1 NA NA TRBJ1-2
TGTGCCAGCTCCAGAGAGACCCAGTACTTC CASSRETQYF TRBV2 NA NA TRBJ2-5